This T cell receptor beta chain was profiled in a study of T cells after yellow fever vaccination. Study-wide points: The presence of abundant clonotypes contaminating from the bulk population was possible in FACS-sorted repertoires.

A universal primer site and UMIs were added as TCR cDNA was made by 5'RACE template switching. One entry per CDR3 protein results from TCRdb running MiXCR on the 5' RACE reads. The sample holds some 320,000 distinct CDR3 sequences, about 9.5% seen once. This clonotype appeared many times. The antigen remains undetermined. V was pared by 6 bases and J by 10 bases, with 13 bases between. The CDR3 is made up of 11 amino acids. Germline V lookup: CDR1 SQVTM, CDR2 ANQGSEA. The chain carries TRBV29-1 and TRBJ2-1; perhaps TRBD1 as D (6 bases). The sequencing used PBMCs, collected on the day of the first yellow fever vaccination. This receptor was identified in a man between 18 and 35 years old who received the YFV17D yellow fever vaccine. CDR3 amino acids: CSVETGREQFF. For the CDR3, the DNA is TGCAGCGTGGAGACAGGCCGGGAGCAGTTCTTC.